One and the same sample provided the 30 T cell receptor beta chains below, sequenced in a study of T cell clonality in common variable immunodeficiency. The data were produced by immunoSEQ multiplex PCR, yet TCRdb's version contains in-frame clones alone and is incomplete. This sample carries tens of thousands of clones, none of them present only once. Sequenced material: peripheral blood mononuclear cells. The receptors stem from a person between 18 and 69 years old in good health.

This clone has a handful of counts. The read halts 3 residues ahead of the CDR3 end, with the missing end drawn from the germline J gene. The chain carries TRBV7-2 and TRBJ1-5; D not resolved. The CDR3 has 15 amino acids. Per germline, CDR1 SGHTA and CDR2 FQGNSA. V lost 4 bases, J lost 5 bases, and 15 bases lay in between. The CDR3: CASSYRVMPDQPQHF. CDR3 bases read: TGTGCCAGCAGCTACCGAGTGATGCCAGATCAGCCC. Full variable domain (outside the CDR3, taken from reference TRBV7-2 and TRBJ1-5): GAGVSQSPSNKVTEKGKDVELRCDPISGHTALYWYRQSLGQGLEFLIYFQGNSAPDKSGLPSDRFSAERTGGSVSTLTIQRTQQEDSAVYLCASSYRVMPDQPQHFGDGTRLSIL.

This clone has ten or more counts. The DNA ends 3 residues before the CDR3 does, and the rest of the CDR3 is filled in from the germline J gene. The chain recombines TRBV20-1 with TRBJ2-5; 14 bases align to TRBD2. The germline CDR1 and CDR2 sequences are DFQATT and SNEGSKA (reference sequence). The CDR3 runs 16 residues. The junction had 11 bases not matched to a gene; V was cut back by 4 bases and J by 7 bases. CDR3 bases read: TGCAGTGCTACAGGCGTTGGGACTAGCGGGAGTAGGACC. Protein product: CSATGVGTSGSRT. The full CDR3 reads CSATGVGTSGSRTQYF.

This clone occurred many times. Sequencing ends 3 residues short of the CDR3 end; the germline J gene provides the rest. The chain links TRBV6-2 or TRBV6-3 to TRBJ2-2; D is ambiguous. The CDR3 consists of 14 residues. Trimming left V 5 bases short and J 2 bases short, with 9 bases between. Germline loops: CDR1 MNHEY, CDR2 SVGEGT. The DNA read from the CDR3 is TGTGCCAGCAGTATACTTCGTAACACCGGGGAG. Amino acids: CASSILRNTGE. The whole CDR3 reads CASSILRNTGELFF.

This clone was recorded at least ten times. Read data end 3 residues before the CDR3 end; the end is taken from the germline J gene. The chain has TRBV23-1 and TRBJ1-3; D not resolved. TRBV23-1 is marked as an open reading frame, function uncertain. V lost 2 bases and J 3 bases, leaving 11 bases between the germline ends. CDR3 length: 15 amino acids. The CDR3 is CASSQNASHGNTIYF. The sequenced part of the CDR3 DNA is TGCGCCAGCAGTCAAAACGCCAGTCATGGAAACACC.

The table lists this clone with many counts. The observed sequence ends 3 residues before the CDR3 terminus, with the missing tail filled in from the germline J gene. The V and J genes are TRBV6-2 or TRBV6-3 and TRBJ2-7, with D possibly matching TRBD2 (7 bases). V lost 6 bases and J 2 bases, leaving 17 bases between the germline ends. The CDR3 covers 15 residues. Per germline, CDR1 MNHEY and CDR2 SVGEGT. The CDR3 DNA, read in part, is TGTGCCAGCAGCCTACAGGGCGGGGGAACCTACGAG. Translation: CASSLQGGGTYE. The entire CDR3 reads CASSLQGGGTYEQYF.

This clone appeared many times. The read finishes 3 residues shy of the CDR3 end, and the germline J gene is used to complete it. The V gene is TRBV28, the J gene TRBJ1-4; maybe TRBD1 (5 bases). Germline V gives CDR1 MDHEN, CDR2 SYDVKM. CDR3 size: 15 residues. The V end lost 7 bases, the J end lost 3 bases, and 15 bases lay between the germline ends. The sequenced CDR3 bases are TGTGCCAGCATCGACCCGTGGGACTCTAATGAAAAA. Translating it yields CASIDPWDSNEK. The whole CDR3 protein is CASIDPWDSNEKLFF.

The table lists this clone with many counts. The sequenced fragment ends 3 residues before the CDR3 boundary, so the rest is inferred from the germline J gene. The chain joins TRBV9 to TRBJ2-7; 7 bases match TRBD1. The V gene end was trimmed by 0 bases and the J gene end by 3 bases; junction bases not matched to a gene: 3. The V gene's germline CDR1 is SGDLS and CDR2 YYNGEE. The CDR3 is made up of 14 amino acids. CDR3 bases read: TGTGCCAGCAGCGTAGGGACAGGCATCTACGAG. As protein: CASSVGTGIYE. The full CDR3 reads CASSVGTGIYEQYF.

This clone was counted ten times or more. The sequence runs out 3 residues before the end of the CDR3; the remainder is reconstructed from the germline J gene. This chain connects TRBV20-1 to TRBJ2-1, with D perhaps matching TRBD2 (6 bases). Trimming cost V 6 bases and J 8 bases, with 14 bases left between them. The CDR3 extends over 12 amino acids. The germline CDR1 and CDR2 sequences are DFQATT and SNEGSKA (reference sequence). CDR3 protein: CSAGLSEDEQFF. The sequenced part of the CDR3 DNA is TGCAGTGCGGGACTCAGTGAAGATGAG.

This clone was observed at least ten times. The part of the CDR3 DNA that was read is TGCAGCGTGGATGATAGCGGGAGCCTTTCCTACAATGAG. Translation: CSVDDSGSLSYNE. In full, the CDR3 is CSVDDSGSLSYNEQFF. The chain has TRBV29-1 and TRBJ2-1; 9 bases are a match to TRBD2. The DNA ends 3 residues before the CDR3 does, and the rest of the CDR3 is filled in from the germline J gene. The germline CDR1 and CDR2 sequences are SQVTM and ANQGSEA. The CDR3 has 16 amino acids. V lost 6 bases and J lost 1; bases outside the gene matches: 10.

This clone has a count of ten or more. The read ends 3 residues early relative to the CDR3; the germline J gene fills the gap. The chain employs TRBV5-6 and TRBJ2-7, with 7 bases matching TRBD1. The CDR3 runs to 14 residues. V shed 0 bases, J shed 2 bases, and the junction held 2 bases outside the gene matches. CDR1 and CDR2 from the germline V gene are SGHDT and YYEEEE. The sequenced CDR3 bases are TGTGCCAGCAGCTTGGGGGACAGTACCTACGAG. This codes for CASSLGDSTYE. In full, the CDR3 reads CASSLGDSTYEQYF. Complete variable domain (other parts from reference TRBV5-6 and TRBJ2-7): DAGVTQSPTHLIKTRGQQVTLRCSPKSGHDTVSWYQQALGQGPQFIFQYYEEEERQRGNFPDRFSGHQFPNYSSELNVNALLLGDSALYLCASSLGDSTYEQYFGPGTRLTVT.

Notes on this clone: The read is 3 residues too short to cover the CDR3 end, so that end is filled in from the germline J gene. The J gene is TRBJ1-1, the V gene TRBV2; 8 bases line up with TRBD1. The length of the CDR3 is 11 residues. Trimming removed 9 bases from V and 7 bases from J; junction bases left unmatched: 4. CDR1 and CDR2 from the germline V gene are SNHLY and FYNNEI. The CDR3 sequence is CARRTGNEAFF. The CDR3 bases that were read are TGTGCCAGGAGGACAGGGAATGAA.

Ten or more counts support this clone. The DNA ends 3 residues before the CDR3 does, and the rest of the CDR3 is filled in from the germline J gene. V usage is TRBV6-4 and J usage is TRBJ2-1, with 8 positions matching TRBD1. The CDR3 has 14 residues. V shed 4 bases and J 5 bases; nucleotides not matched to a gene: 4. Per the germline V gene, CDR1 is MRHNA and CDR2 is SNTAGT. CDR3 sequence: CASSARDRHNEQFF. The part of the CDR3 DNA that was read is TGTGCCAGCAGTGCCCGGGACAGGCACAATGAG.

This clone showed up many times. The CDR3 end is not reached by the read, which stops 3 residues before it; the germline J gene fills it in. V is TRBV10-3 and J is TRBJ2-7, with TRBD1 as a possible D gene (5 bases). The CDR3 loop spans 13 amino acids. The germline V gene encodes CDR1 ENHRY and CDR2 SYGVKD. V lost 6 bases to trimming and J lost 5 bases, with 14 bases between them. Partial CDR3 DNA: TGTGCCATCAGACCCGACAGTTCCGACGAG. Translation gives CAIRPDSSDE. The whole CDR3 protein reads CAIRPDSSDEQYF.

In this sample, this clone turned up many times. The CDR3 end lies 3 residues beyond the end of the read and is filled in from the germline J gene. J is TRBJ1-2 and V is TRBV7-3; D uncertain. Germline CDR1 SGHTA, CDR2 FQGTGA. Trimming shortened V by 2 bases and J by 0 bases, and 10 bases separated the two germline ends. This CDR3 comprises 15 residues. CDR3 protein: CASSLDWATNYGYTF. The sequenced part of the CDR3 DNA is TGTGCCAGCAGCTTAGATTGGGCGACTAACTATGGC.

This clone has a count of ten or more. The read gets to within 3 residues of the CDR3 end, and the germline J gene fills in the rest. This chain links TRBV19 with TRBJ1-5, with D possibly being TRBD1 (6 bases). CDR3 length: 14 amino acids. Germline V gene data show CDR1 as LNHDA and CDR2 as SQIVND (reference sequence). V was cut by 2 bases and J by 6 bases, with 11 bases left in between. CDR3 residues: CASSINREGQPQHF. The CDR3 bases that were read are TGTGCCAGTAGTATAAACAGGGAGGGTCAGCCC.

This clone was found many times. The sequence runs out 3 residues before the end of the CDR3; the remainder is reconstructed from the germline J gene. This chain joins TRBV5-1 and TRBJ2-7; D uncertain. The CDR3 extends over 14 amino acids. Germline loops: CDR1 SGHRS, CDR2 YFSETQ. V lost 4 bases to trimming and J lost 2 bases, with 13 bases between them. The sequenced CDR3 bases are TGCGCCAGCAGCCCAGGCCAACTGGCCTACGAG. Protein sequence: CASSPGQLAYE. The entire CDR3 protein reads CASSPGQLAYEQYF.

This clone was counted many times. The sequenced part of the CDR3 DNA is TGCGCCAGCAGCCCTAGACAGGGAACAAACAATGAG. Amino acids: CASSPRQGTNNE. The CDR3 in full is CASSPRQGTNNEQFF. V usage is TRBV5-1 and J usage is TRBJ2-1, with TRBD1 identical over 7 bases. The read terminates 3 residues before the CDR3 end, so the remaining end is supplied by the germline J gene. This CDR3 spans 15 amino acids. The germline gives CDR1 SGHRS, CDR2 YFSETQ. The ends lost 4 bases at V and 5 bases at J; junction bases unmatched: 9. Filled out from reference TRBV5-1 and TRBJ2-1, the complete variable domain reads KAGVTQTPRYLIKTRGQQVTLSCSPISGHRSVSWYQQTPGQGLQFLFEYFSETQRNKGNFPGRFSGRQFSNSRSEMNVSTLELGDSALYLCASSPRQGTNNEQFFGPGTRLTVL.

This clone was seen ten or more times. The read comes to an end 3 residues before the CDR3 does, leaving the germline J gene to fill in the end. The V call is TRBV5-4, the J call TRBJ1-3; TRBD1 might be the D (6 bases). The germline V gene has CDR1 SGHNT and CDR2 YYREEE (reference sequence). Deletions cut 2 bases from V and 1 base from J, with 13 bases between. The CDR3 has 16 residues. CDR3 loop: CASSFQGRTSGNTIYF. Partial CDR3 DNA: TGTGCCAGCAGCTTTCAGGGGAGGACTTCTGGAAACACC.

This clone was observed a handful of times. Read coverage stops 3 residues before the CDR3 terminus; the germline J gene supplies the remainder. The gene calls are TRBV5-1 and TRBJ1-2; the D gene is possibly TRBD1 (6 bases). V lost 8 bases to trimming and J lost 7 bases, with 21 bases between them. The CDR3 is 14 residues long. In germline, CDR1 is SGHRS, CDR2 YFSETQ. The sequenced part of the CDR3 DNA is TGCGCCAGTAACCTCGGGACAACCGTCAGTGGC. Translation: CASNLGTTVSG. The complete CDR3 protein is CASNLGTTVSGYTF.

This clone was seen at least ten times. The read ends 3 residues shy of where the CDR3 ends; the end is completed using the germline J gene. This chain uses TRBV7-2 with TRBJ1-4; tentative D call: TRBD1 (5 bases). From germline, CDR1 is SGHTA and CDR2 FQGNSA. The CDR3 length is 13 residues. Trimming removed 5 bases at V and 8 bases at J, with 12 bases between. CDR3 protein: CASSPQGGEKLFF. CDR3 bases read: TGTGCCAGCAGCCCTCAGGGAGGCGAAAAA.

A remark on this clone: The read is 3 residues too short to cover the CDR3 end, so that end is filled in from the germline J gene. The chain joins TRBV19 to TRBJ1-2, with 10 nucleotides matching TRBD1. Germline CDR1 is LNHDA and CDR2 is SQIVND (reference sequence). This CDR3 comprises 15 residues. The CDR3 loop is CASTPGQGRTDTYTF. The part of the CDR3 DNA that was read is TGTGCCAGTACCCCGGGACAGGGGAGGACAGATACC.

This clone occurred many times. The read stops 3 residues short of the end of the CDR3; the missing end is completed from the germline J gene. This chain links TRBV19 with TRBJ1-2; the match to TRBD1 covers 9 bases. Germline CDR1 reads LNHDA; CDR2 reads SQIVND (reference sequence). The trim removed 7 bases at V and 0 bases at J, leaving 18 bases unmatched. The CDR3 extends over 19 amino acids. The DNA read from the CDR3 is TGTGCCAGTACCGCCGGTATGTGGGACAGGGTTACCCCTAACTATGGC. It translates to CASTAGMWDRVTPNYG. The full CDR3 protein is CASTAGMWDRVTPNYGYTF.

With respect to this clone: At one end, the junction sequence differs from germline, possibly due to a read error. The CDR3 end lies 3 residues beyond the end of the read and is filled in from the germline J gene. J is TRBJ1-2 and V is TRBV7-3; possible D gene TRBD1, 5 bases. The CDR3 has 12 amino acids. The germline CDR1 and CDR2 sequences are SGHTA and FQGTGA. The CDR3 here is CSSNSRLAGYTF. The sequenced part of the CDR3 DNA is TGTTCCAGCAACTCGCGACTAGCAGGG.

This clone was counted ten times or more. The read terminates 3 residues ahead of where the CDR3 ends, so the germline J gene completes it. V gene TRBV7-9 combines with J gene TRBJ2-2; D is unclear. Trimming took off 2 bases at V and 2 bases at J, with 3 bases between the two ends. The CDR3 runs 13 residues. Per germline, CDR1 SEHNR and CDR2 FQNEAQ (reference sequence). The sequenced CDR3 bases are TGTGCCAGCAGCTTATCAAACACCGGGGAG. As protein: CASSLSNTGE. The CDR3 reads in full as CASSLSNTGELFF.

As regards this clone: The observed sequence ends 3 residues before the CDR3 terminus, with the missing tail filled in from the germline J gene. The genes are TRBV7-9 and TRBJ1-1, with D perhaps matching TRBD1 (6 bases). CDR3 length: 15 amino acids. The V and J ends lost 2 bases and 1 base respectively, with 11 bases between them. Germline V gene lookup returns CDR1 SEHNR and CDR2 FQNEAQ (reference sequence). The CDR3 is CASSLLLDRNTEAFF. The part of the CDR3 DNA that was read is TGTGCCAGCAGCTTATTACTGGACAGGAACACTGAA.

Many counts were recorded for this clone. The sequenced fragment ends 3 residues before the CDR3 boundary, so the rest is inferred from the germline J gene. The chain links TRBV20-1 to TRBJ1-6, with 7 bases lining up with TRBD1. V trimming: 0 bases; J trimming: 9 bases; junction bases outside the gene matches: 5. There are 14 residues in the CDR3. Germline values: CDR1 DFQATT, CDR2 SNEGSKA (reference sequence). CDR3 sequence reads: CSARDLQGGSPLHF. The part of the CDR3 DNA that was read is TGCAGTGCTAGAGATCTCCAGGGGGGTTCACCC.

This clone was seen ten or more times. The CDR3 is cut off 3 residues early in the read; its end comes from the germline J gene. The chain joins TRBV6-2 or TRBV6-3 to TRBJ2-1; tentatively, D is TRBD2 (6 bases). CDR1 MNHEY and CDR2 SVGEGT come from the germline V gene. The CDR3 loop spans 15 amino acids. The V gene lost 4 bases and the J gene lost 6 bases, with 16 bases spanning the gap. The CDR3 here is CASSFRVGSGNEQFF. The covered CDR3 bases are TGTGCCAGCAGTTTTCGGGTTGGTAGCGGCAATGAG.

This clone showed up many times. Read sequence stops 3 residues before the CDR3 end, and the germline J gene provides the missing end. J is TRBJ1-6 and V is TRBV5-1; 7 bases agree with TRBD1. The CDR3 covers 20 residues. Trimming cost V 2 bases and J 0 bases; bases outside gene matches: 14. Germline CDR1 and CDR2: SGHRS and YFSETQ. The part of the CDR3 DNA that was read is TGCGCCAGCAGCTTCACCCCCTGGCAGGGGGAGAGCTCCTATAATTCACCC. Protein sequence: CASSFTPWQGESSYNSP. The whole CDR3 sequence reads CASSFTPWQGESSYNSPLHF.

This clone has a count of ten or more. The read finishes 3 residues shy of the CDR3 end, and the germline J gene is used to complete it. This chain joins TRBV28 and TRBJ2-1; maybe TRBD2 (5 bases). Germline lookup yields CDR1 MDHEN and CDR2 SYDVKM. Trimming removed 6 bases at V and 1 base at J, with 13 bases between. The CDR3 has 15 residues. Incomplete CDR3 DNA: TGTGCCAGCAGCAATGAGCGGATATCCTACAATGAG. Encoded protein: CASSNERISYNE. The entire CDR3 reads CASSNERISYNEQFF.

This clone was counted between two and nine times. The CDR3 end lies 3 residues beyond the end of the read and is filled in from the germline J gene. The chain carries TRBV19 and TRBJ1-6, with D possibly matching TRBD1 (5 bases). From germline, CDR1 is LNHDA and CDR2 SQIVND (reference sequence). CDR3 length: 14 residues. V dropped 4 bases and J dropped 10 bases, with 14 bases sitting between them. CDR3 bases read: TGTGCCAGTAGTACCCCCAGGGAAGGATCACCC. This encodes CASSTPREGSP. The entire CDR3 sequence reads CASSTPREGSPLHF.